The rows below give T cell receptor beta chains drawn from one sample of a study of CD8+ T cells in alopecia areata. Assay: immunoSEQ multiplex PCR; the TCRdb copy retains only in-frame clones and omits some. The sample lists 180,000 or so clones, just over 65% occurring once. Sequences were derived from CD8+ T cells sorted from blood, sampled at week 0. These receptors all stem from a human donor with alopecia areata. The CDR3 runs from the conserved cysteine through the conserved F or W. A D gene is named only where the DNA matches it firmly. Not every row has a clone size; where given, it reads once, few, many or a size class.

cdr3_aa cdr3_nt v_call d_call j_call clone_size
CSVGGSLQGAETQYF TGCAGCGTTGGGGGAAGTTTACAGGGGGCAGAGACCCAGTACTTC TRBV29-1 TRBD1 TRBJ2-5 NA
CATSSASGDEQFF TGTGCCACCAGCAGTGCCTCGGGGGATGAGCAGTTCTTC TRBV15 NA TRBJ2-1 few
CSAGDQYF TGCAGTGCTGGAGACCAGTACTTC TRBV20-1 NA TRBJ2-5 NA
CSVEDLEDYGYTF TGCAGCGTTGAAGATCTGGAGGACTATGGCTACACCTTC TRBV29-1 NA TRBJ1-2 NA
CSVYRAESSYEQYF TGCAGCGTTTACAGGGCTGAGAGCTCCTACGAGCAGTACTTC TRBV29-1 NA TRBJ2-7 NA
CSVEQGSANTGELFF TGCAGCGTTGAACAGGGGAGCGCGAACACCGGGGAGCTGTTTTTT TRBV29-1 NA TRBJ2-2 few
CASSESGANVLTF TGTGCCAGCAGCGAGTCTGGGGCCAACGTCCTGACTTTC TRBV9 NA TRBJ2-6 NA
CASSLPKDGTGGGTEAFF TGTGCCAGCAGCTTACCCAAGGACGGGACAGGGGGTGGCACTGAAGCTTTCTTT TRBV7-9 TRBD1 TRBJ1-1 NA
CASSPLVEAFF TGTGCCAGCAGTCCACTAGTTGAAGCTTTCTTT TRBV6-6 NA TRBJ1-1 NA
CASREPGRAYGYTF TGTGCCAGCAGGGAACCGGGACGGGCCTATGGCTACACCTTC TRBV6-5 NA TRBJ1-2 once
CASSEWGSYEQYF TGTGCCAGCAGTGAATGGGGGTCCTACGAGCAGTACTTC TRBV6-1 NA TRBJ2-7 NA
CASRDRGSNEQFF TGTGCCAGCCGGGACAGGGGTTCCAATGAGCAGTTCTTC TRBV7-9 TRBD1 TRBJ2-1 few
CASSSGRTEAFF TGTGCCAGCAGCTCGGGGAGGACTGAAGCTTTCTTT TRBV13 NA TRBJ1-1 NA
CASRDFQGERGSPLHF TGTGCCAGCAGAGACTTCCAGGGGGAAAGGGGTTCACCCCTCCACTTT TRBV25-1 TRBD1 TRBJ1-6 NA
CSVGNTYGYTF TGCAGCGTTGGAAATACCTATGGCTACACCTTC TRBV29-1 NA TRBJ1-2 NA
CASSRDRYSNQPQHF TGTGCCAGCAGCCGGGACAGGTATAGCAATCAGCCCCAGCATTTT TRBV11-2 TRBD1 TRBJ1-5 NA
CSVTSGTDAGLGYTF TGCAGCGTGACGTCCGGGACAGATGCGGGCTTGGGCTACACCTTC TRBV29-1 TRBD1 TRBJ1-2 few